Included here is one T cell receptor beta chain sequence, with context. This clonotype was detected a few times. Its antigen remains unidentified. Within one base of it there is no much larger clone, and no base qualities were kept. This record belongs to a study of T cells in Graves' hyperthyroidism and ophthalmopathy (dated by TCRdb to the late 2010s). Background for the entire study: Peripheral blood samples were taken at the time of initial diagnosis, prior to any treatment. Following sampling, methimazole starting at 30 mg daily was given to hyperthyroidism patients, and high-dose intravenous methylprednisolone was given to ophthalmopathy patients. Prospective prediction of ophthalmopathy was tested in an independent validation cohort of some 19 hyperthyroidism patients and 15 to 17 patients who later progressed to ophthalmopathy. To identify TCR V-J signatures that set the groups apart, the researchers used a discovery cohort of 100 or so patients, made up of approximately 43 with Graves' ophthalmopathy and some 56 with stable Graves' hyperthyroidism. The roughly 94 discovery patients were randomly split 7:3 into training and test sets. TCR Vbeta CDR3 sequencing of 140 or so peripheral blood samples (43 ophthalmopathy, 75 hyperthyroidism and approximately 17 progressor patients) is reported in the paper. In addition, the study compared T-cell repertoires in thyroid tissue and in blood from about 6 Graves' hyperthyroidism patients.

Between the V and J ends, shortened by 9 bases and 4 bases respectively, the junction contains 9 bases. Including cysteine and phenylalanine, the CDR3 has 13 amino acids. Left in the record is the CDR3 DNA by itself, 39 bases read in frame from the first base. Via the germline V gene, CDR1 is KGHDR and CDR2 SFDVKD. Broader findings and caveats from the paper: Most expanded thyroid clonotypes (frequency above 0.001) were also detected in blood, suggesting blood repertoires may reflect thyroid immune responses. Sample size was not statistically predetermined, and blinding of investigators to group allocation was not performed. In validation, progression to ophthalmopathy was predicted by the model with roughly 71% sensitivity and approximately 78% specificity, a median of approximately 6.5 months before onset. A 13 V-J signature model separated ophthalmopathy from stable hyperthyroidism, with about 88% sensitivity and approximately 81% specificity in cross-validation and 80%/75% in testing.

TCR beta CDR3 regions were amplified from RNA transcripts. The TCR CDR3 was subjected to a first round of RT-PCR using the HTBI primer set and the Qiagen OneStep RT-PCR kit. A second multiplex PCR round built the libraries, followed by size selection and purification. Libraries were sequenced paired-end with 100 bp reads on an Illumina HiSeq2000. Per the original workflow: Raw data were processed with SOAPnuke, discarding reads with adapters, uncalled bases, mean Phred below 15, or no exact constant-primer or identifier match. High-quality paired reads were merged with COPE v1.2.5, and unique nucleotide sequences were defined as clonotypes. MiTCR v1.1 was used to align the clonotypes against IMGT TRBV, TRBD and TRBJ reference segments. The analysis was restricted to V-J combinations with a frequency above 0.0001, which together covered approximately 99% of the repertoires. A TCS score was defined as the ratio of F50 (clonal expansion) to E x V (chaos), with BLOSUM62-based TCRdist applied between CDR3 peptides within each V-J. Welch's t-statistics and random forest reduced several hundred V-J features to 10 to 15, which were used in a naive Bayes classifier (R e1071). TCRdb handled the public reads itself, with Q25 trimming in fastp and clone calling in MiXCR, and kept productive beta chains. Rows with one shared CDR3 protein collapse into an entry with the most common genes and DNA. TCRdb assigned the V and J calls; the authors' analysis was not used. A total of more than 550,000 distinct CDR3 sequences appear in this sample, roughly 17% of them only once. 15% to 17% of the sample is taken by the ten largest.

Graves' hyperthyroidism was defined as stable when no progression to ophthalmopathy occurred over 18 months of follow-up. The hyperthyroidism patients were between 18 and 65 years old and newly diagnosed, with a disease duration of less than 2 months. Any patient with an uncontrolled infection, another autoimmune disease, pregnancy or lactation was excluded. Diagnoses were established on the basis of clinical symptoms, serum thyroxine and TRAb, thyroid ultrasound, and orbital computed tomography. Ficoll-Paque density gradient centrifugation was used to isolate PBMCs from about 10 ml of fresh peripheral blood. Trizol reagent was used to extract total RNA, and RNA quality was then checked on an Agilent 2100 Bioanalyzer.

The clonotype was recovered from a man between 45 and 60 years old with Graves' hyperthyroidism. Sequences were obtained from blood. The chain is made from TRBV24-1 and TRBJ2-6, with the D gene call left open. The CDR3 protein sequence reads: CATGAPGANVLTF. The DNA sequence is TGTGCCACCGGAGCACCCGGGGCCAACGTCCTGACTTTC.